These T cell receptor beta chains were read from a single sample in a study of control samples from healthy donors and cancer patients. The repertoire was sequenced with immunoSEQ multiplex PCR; TCRdb's copy has only in-frame clones and lacks some. Of about 150,000 clones listed, 93% are singletons. The sample was blood. Receptors originate from a man aged 45-65 years in good health. The CDR3 runs from the conserved cysteine through the conserved F or W. Fields, in order: CDR3 DNA, CDR3 protein, D gene, V gene, J gene, CDR3 length, clone size. The D gene is left open where the match is weak. The size field is filled for only some rows; it gives once, few, many or a size class.

CDR3 DNA: TGTGCCAGCAGCCGAGCGGAGACCGGATTCTACGAGCAGTACTTC
CDR3 protein: CASSRAETGFYEQYF
D gene: -
V gene: TRBV3-1/TRBV3-2
J gene: TRBJ2-7
CDR3 length: 15
clone size: -

CDR3 DNA: TGCGCCAGCAGCTTCGGGTCAGGGGGCAGGGAGCAGTACTTC
CDR3 protein: CASSFGSGGREQYF
D gene: TRBD1
V gene: TRBV5-1
J gene: TRBJ2-7
CDR3 length: 14
clone size: once

CDR3 DNA: TGTGCCTGGAGTCCGTGGGGGGACAGGGCAAATGAGCAGTTCTTC
CDR3 protein: CAWSPWGDRANEQFF
D gene: TRBD1
V gene: TRBV30
J gene: TRBJ2-1
CDR3 length: 15
clone size: -

CDR3 DNA: TGTGCCAGCAGTTCGGGAGGTCGTGGGACCCAGTACTTC
CDR3 protein: CASSSGGRGTQYF
D gene: TRBD2
V gene: TRBV27
J gene: TRBJ2-5
CDR3 length: 13
clone size: -

CDR3 DNA: TGTGCCAGCGCCCGAGGGCAGTACAATGAGCAGTTCTTC
CDR3 protein: CASARGQYNEQFF
D gene: -
V gene: TRBV18
J gene: TRBJ2-1
CDR3 length: 13
clone size: -

CDR3 DNA: TGTGCCTGCAGGGCGTATGGCTACACCTTC
CDR3 protein: CACRAYGYTF
D gene: -
V gene: TRBV30
J gene: TRBJ1-2
CDR3 length: 10
clone size: -

CDR3 DNA: TGTGCCAGCAGAAGGACTAGCTGGGATGAGCAGTTCTTC
CDR3 protein: CASRRTSWDEQFF
D gene: TRBD2
V gene: TRBV6-5
J gene: TRBJ2-1
CDR3 length: 13
clone size: -

CDR3 DNA: TGTGCCAGCCAAACAGGGAAATATAGCAATCAGCCCCAGCATTTT
CDR3 protein: CASQTGKYSNQPQHF
D gene: -
V gene: TRBV19
J gene: TRBJ1-5
CDR3 length: 15
clone size: once

CDR3 DNA: TGCGCCAGCAGCCCGGGACTAGCGGGAGGGTGGAACACCGGGGAGCTGTTTTTT
CDR3 protein: CASSPGLAGGWNTGELFF
D gene: TRBD2
V gene: TRBV4-1
J gene: TRBJ2-2
CDR3 length: 18
clone size: -

CDR3 DNA: TGTGCCAGCACGCCCCCGGGGCGGGAGTGGACAGATACGCAGTATTTT
CDR3 protein: CASTPPGREWTDTQYF
D gene: TRBD2
V gene: TRBV7-9
J gene: TRBJ2-3
CDR3 length: 16
clone size: -

CDR3 DNA: TGTGCCACCAGCAGAGGGACTGGTAGGGAGCAGTTCTTC
CDR3 protein: CATSRGTGREQFF
D gene: -
V gene: TRBV15
J gene: TRBJ2-1
CDR3 length: 13
clone size: -

CDR3 DNA: TGTGCCAGCAGCCAGGGGAGGGGGAGCTATGGCTACACCTTC
CDR3 protein: CASSQGRGSYGYTF
D gene: -
V gene: TRBV3-1/TRBV3-2
J gene: TRBJ1-2
CDR3 length: 14
clone size: -

CDR3 DNA: TGTGCCAGCAGTTCTTCCATGGGAGGGGCAGAGACCCAGTACTTC
CDR3 protein: CASSSSMGGAETQYF
D gene: TRBD2
V gene: TRBV28
J gene: TRBJ2-5
CDR3 length: 15
clone size: -

CDR3 DNA: TGTGCCACCAGCAGAGATCGGGGGGGCGCTTATGGCTACACCTTC
CDR3 protein: CATSRDRGGAYGYTF
D gene: -
V gene: TRBV15
J gene: TRBJ1-2
CDR3 length: 15
clone size: -

CDR3 DNA: TGTGCCAGTAGCTTGGACAGGCCCTTTGGGACTGAAGCTTTCTTT
CDR3 protein: CASSLDRPFGTEAFF
D gene: TRBD1
V gene: TRBV19
J gene: TRBJ1-1
CDR3 length: 15
clone size: -

CDR3 DNA: TGTGCCAGCAGCCGCCTGGGGGGCGGGGAGCTGTTTTTT
CDR3 protein: CASSRLGGGELFF
D gene: -
V gene: TRBV7-9
J gene: TRBJ2-2
CDR3 length: 13
clone size: -

CDR3 DNA: TGTGCCAGCAGCCTGATAAACACCGGGGAGCTGTTTTTT
CDR3 protein: CASSLINTGELFF
D gene: -
V gene: TRBV2
J gene: TRBJ2-2
CDR3 length: 13
clone size: -